This record looks at one T cell receptor beta chain sequence and its context. The data were taken from a study of blood T cells in healthy people across ages. Trimming pared 7 bases from V and 3 bases from J, leaving 10 bases between. The CDR3 is 12 amino acids. Germline CDR1 is MNHEY and CDR2 is SMNVEV (reference sequence). It was with a sample-barcoded 5' primer and a J-beta primer mix that a second PCR of about 6 to 12 cycles was run. TCRdb redid the calling of the 5' RACE reads with MiXCR, one entry per CDR3 protein. The sample has under 2,000,000 distinct CDR3 sequences; roughly 52% are singletons.

The chain employs TRBV27 and TRBJ2-7; D not certain. Sequenced input: blood. The sequence derives from a woman aged 40 to 50 in good health. The CDR3 bases are TGTGCCAGCATGGGTAGGTTCTACGAGCAGTACTTC. It yields the protein CASMGRFYEQYF.